What follows describes a single TCR beta chain. These data originate in a study of blood T cell repertoires in COVID-19. Study overall: In each case, the material was cDNA or gDNA derived from T cells, B-cell-depleted T cells, or PBMCs.

Clones were sequenced by immunoSEQ multiplex PCR, and TCRdb holds only the in-frame ones, with some missing. The profile shows about 180,000 clones, around 86% of them singletons. The CDR3 spans 13 residues. Trimming pared 2 bases from V and 5 bases from J, leaving 6 bases between. Germline assignment: CDR1 SGHNT and CDR2 YENEEA. Material: PBMCs or T cells enriched from blood (not recorded which). J is TRBJ2-2 and V is TRBV11-3; D remains ambiguous. The sequence came from a woman in her 30s who had recovered from COVID-19. CDR3 DNA sequence: TGTGCCAGCAGCTTAACAGAAACCGGGGAGCTGTTTTTT. This codes for CASSLTETGELFF.